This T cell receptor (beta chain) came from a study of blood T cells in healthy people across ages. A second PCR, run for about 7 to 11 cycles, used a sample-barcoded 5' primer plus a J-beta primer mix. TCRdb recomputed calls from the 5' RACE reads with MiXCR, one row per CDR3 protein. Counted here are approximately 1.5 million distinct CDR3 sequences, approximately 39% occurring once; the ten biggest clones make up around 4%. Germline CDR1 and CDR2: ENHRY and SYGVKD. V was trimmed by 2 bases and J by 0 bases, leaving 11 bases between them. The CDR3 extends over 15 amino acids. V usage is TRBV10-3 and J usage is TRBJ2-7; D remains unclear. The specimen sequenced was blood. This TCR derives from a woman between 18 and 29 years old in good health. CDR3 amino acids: CAISEPVSSSYEQYF. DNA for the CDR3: TGTGCCATCAGTGAGCCTGTAAGTAGCTCCTACGAGCAGTACTTC.